The T cell receptor (beta chain) described here comes from a study of OX40 agonist ivuxolimab in advanced cancers. Broader study findings: At 0.1 to 3.0 mg/kg and by week 6, clonal expansion occurred in CD4+ and CD8+ blood T cells. The mean number of expanded clones was higher in CD8+ T cells than in CD4+.

Using immunoSEQ multiplex PCR, the repertoire was profiled, and TCRdb retains in-frame clones only, with some absent. This table has 30,000 to 35,000 clones, approximately 90% appearing once. As regards this clone: Its antigen is unknown.

V dropped 7 bases and J dropped 4 bases, with 17 bases sitting between them. Germline CDR1 is LNHDA and CDR2 is SQIVND (reference sequence). CDR3 length: 15 amino acids. The J gene is TRBJ2-1, the V gene TRBV19; D possibly corresponds to TRBD2 (5 bases). The material sequenced was CD4+ or CD8+ T cells sorted from blood, taken in a trial of the OX40 agonist ivuxolimab. This clonotype was obtained from an adult with an advanced solid tumor such as melanoma, head and neck, liver or kidney cancer. DNA for the CDR3: TGTGCCAGTACCACCGGGGTGGCGGGTTACAATGAGCAGTTCTTC. Translated: CASTTGVAGYNEQFF.